This TCR beta chain was sequenced during a study of blood T cell repertoires in COVID-19. For the study at large: COVID-19 samples, acute and convalescent, were from the United States, Italy and Spain. Sources were T cells, B-cell-depleted T cells, or PBMCs; the material itself was cDNA or gDNA.

Trimming left V 2 bases short and J 6 bases short, with 11 bases between. Germline assignment: CDR1 MNHNS and CDR2 SASEGT. The CDR3 has 14 residues. In the source study's methods: Amplification of reference gene primers provided the estimated nucleated cell counts. Produced via immunoSEQ multiplex PCR; TCRdb's table is partial and in-frame only. The D gene and trimming were derived from the DNA, and the V and J assignments and clone size from that table. The profile shows almost 200,000 clones, about 86% of them singletons. Sequencing used peripheral blood. V usage is TRBV6-1 and J usage is TRBJ1-5; no reliable D call. The receptor comes from a woman between 70 and 85 years old with acute or convalescent COVID-19. Written as DNA, the CDR3 is TGTGCCAGCAGTGAACCGCCGCTAGCTCAGCCCCAGCATTTT. Translating gives CASSEPPLAQPQHF.